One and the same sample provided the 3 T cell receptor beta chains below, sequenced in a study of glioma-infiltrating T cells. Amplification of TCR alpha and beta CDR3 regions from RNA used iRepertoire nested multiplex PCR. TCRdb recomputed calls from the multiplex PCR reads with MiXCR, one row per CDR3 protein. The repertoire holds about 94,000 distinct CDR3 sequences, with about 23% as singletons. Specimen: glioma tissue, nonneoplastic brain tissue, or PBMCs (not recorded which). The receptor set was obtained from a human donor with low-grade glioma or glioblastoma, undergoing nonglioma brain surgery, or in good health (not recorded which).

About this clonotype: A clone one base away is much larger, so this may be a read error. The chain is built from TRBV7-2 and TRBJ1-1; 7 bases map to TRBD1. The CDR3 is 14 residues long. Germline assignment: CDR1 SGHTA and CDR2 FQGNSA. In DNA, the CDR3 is TGTGACAACCAAAGACAGGGAGCGAACACTGAAGCTTTCTTT. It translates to CDNQRQGANTEAFF.

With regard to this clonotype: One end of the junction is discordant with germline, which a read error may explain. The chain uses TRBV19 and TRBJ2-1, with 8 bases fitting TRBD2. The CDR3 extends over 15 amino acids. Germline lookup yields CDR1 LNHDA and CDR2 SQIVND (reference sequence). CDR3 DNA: TGTGCCAGTAGTATAGATCCTAGCGGGTACAATGAGCGGTTCTTC. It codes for CASSIDPSGYNERFF. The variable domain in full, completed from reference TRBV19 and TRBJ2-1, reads DGGITQSPKYLFRKEGQNVTLSCEQNLNHDAMYWYRQDPGQGLRLIYYSQIVNDFQKGDIAEGYSVSREKKESFPLTVTSAQKNPTAFYLCASSIDPSGYNERFFGPGTRLTVL.

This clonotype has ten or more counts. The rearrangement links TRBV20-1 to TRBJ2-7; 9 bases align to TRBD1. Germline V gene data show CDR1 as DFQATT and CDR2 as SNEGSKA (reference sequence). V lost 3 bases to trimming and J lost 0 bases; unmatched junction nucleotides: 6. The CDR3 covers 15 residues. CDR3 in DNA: TGCAGTGCTAGTTGGGGACAGGGCTTCTCCTACGAGCAGTACTTC. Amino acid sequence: CSASWGQGFSYEQYF.